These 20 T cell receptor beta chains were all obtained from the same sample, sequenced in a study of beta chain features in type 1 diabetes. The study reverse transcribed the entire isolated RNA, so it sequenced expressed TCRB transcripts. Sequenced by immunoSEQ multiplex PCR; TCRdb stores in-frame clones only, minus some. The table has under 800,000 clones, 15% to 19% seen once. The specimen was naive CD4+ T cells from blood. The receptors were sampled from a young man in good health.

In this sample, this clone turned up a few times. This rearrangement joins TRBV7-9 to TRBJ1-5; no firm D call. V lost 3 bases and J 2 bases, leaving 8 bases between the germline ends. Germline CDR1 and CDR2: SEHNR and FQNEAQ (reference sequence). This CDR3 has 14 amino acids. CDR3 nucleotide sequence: TGTGCCAGCAGCTTGGACTCACGCAATCAGCCCCAGCATTTT. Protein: CASSLDSRNQPQHF.

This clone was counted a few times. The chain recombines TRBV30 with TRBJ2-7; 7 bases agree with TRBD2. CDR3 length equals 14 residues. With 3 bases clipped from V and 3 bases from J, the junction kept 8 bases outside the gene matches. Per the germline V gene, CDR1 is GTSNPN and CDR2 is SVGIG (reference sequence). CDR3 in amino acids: CAWSHLRGDYEQYF. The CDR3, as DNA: TGTGCCTGGAGCCACCTTCGGGGGGACTACGAGCAGTACTTC.

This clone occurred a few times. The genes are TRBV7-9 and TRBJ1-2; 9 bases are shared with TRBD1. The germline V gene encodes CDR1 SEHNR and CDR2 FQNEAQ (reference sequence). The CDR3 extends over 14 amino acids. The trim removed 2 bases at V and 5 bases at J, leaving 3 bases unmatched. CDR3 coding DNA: TGTGCCAGCAGCTTAAGGGGGACAGGGTATGGCTACACCTTC. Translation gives CASSLRGTGYGYTF.

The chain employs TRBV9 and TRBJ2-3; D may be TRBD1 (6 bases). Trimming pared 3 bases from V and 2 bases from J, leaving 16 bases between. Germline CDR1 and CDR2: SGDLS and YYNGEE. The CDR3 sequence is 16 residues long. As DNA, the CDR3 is TGTGCCAGCAGCGCCTCCGGGACACTGAACACAGATACGCAGTATTTT. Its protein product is CASSASGTLNTDTQYF.

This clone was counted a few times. The chain's CDR3 is CSTGTGVNEQFF. CDR3 coding DNA: TGCAGCACAGGGACAGGGGTAAATGAGCAGTTCTTC. V is TRBV29-1 and J is TRBJ2-1; 10 bases match TRBD1. The junction had 5 bases not matched to a gene; V was cut back by 8 bases and J by 7 bases. CDR3 length: 12 amino acids. In germline, CDR1 is SQVTM, CDR2 ANQGSEA.

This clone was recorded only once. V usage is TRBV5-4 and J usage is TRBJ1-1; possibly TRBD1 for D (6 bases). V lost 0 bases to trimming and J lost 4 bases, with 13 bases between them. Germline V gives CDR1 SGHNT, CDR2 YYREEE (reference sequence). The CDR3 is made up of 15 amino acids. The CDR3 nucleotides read TGTGCCAGCAGCTTGGGGGCCACAGGGATCACTGAAGCTTTCTTT. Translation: CASSLGATGITEAFF. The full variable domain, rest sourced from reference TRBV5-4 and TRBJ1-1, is ETGVTQSPTHLIKTRGQQVTLRCSSQSGHNTVSWYQQALGQGPQFIFQYYREEENGRGNFPPRFSGLQFPNYSSELNVNALELDDSALYLCASSLGATGITEAFFGQGTRLTVV.

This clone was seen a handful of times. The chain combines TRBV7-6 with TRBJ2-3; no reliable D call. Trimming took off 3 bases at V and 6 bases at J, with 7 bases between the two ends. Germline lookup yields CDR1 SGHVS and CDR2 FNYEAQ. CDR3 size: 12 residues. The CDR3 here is CASSFVRDTQYF. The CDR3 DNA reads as TGTGCCAGCAGCTTTGTTCGCGATACGCAGTATTTT.

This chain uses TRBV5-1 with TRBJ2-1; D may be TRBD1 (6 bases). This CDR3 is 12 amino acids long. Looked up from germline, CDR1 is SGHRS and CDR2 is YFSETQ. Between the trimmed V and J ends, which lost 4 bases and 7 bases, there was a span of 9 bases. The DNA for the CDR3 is TGCGCCAGCAGCCCACAGGGTAATGAGCAGTTCTTC. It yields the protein CASSPQGNEQFF.

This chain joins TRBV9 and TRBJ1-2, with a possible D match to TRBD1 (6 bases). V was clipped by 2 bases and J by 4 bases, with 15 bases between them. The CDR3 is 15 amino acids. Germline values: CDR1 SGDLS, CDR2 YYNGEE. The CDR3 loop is CASSVSFGQSYGYTF. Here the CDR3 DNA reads TGTGCCAGCAGCGTGAGTTTTGGACAGTCCTATGGCTACACCTTC. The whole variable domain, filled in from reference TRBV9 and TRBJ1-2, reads DSGVTQTPKHLITATGQRVTLRCSPRSGDLSVYWYQQSLDQGLQFLIQYYNGEERAKGNILERFSAQQFPDLHSELNLSSLELGDSALYFCASSVSFGQSYGYTFGSGTRLTVV.

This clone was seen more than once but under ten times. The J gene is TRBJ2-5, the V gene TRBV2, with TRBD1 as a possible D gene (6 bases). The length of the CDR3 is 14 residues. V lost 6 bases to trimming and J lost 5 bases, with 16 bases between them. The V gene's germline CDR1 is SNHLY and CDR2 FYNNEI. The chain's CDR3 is CASRLTGLGETQYF. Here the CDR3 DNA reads TGTGCCAGCAGGCTAACAGGGTTAGGGGAGACCCAGTACTTC.

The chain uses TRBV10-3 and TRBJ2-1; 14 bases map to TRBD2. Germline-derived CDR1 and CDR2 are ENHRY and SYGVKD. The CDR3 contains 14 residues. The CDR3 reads CALATSGRGNEQFF. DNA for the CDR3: TGTGCGCTCGCGACTAGCGGGAGGGGGAATGAGCAGTTCTTC.

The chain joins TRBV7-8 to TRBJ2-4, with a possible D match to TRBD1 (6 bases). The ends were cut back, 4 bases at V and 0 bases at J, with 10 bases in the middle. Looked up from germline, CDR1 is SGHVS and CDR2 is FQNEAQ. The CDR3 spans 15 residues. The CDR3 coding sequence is TGTGCCAGCAGCTCGACAGGCGTAGCCAAAAACATTCAGTACTTC. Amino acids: CASSSTGVAKNIQYF.

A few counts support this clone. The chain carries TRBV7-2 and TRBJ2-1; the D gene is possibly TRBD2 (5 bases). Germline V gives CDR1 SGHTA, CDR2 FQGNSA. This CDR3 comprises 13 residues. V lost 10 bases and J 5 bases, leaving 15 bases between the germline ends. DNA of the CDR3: TGTGCCACCCGAAATGGACTGGACAATGAGCAGTTCTTC. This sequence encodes CATRNGLDNEQFF.

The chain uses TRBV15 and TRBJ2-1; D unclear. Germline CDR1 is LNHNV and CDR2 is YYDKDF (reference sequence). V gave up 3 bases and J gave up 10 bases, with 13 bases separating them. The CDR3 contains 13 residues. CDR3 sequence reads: CATSRTRAKEQFF. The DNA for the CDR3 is TGTGCCACCAGCAGGACCCGGGCCAAGGAGCAGTTCTTC.

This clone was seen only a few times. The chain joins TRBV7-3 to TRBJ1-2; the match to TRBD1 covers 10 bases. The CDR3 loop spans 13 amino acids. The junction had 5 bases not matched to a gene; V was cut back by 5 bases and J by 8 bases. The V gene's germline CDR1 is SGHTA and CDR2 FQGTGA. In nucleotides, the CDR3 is TGTGCCAGCAGCGCGGACAGGGGGAACGGCTACACCTTC. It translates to CASSADRGNGYTF.

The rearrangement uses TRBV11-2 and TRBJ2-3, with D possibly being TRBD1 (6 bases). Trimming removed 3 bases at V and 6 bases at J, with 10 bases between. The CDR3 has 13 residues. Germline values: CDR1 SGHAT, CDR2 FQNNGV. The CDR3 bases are TGTGCCAGCAGCTTGGGGACATCGGATACGCAGTATTTT. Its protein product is CASSLGTSDTQYF.

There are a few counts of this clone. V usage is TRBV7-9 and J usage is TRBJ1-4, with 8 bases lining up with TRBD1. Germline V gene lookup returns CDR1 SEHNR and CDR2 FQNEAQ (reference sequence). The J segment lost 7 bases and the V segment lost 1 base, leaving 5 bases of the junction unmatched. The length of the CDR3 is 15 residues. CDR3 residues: CASSLETGVGEKLFF. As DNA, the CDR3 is TGTGCCAGCAGCTTAGAGACAGGGGTCGGTGAAAAACTGTTTTTT.

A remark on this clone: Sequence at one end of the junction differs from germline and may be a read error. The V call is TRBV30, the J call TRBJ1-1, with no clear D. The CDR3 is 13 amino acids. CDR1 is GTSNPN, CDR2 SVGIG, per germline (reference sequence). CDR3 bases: TGTGCCTTGAGTGTAGGTCCGAACACTGAAGCTTTCTTT. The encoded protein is CALSVGPNTEAFF.

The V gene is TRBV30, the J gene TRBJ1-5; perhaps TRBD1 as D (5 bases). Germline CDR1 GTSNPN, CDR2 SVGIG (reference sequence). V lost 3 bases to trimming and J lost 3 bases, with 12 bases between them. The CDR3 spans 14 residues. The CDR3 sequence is CAWRTHRFNQPQHF. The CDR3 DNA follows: TGTGCCTGGAGGACACACAGGTTCAATCAGCCCCAGCATTTT.

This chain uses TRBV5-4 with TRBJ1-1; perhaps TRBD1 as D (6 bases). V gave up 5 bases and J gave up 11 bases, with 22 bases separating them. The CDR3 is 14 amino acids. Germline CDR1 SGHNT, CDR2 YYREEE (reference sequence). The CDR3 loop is CASSPTGGKSQAFF. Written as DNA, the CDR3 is TGTGCCAGCAGTCCTACGGGGGGCAAGTCTCAGGCTTTCTTT.